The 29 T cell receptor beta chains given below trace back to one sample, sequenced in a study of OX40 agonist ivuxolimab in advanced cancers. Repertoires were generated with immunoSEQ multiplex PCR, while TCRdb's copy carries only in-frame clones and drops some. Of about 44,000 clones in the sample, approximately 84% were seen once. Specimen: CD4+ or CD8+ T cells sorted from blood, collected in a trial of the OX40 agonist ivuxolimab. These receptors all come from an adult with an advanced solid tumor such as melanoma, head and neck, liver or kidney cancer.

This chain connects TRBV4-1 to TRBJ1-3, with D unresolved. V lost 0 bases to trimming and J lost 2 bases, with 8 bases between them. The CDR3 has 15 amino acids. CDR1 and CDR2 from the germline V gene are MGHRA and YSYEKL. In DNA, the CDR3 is TGCGCCAGCAGCCAAGAGGGAGGACCTGGAAACACCATATATTTT. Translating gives CASSQEGGPGNTIYF.

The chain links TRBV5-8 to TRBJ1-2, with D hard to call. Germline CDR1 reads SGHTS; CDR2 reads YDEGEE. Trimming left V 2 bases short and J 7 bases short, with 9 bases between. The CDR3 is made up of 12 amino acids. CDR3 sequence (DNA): TGTGCCAGCAGCTTCCCCCGGACTGGCTACACCTTC. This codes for CASSFPRTGYTF.

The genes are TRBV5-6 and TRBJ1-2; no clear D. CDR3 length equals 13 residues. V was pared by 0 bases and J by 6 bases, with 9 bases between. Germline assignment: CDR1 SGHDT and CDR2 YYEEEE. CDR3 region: CASSLGNSHGYTF. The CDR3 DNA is TGTGCCAGCAGCTTGGGAAATAGCCATGGCTACACCTTC. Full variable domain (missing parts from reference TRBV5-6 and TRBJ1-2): DAGVTQSPTHLIKTRGQQVTLRCSPKSGHDTVSWYQQALGQGPQFIFQYYEEEERQRGNFPDRFSGHQFPNYSSELNVNALLLGDSALYLCASSLGNSHGYTFGSGTRLTVV.

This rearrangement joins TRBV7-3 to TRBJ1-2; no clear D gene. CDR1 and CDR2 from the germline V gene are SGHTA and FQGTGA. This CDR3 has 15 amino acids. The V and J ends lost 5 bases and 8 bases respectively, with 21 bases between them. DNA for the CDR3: TGTGCCAGCAGCCGCAATATTAGGATCCTCCCGGGCTACACCTTC. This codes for CASSRNIRILPGYTF. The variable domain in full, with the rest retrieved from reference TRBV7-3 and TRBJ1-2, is GAGVSQTPSNKVTEKGKYVELRCDPISGHTALYWYRQSLGQGPEFLIYFQGTGAADDSGLPNDRFFAVRPEGSVSTLKIQRTERGDSAVYLCASSRNIRILPGYTFGSGTRLTVV.

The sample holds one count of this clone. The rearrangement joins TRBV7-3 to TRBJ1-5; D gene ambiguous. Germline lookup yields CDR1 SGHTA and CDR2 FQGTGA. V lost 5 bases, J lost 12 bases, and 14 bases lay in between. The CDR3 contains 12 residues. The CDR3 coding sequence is TGTGCCAGCAGCCGCAAGAAGGGTGGCCAGCATTTT. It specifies CASSRKKGGQHF.

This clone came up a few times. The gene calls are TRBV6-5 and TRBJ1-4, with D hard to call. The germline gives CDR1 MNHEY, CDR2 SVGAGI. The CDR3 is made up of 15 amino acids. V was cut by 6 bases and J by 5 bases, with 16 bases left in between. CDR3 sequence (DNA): TGTGCCAGCAGCCTCATTGGGAGCCCAAATGAAAAACTGTTTTTT. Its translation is CASSLIGSPNEKLFF.

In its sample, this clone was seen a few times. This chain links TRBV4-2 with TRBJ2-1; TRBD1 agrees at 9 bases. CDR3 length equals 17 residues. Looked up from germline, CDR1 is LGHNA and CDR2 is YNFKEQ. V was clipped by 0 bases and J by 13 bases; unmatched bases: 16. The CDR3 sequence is CASSQDGTGKRPREQFF. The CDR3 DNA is TGTGCCAGCAGCCAAGATGGGACAGGGAAAAGGCCGAGGGAACAGTTCTTC.

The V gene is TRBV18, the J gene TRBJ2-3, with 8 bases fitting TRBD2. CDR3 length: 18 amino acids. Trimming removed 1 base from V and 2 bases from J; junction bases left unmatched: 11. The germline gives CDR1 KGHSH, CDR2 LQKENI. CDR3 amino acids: CASSPQTSGPINTDTQYF. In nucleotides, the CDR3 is TGTGCCAGCTCACCACAAACTAGCGGACCGATTAACACAGATACGCAGTATTTT.

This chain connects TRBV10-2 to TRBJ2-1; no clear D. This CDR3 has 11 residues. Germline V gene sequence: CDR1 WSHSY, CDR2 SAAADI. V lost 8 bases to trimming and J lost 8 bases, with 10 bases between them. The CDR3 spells CASLLVDEQFF. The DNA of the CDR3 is TGCGCCAGCTTGCTAGTGGATGAGCAGTTCTTC.

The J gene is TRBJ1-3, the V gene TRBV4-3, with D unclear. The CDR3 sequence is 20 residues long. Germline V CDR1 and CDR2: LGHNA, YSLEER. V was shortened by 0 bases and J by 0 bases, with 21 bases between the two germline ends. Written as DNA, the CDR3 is TGCGCCAGCAGCCAAGATCCGTACCCGAGTCCCCCCAGCTCTGGAAACACCATATATTTT. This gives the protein CASSQDPYPSPPSSGNTIYF.

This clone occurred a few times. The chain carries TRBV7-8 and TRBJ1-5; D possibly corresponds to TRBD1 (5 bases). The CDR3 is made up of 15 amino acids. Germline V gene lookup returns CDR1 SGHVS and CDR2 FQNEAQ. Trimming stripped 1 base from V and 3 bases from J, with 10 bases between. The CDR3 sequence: CASSLGRTHNQPQHF. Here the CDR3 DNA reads TGTGCCAGCAGCTTAGGGAGGACACACAATCAGCCCCAGCATTTT.

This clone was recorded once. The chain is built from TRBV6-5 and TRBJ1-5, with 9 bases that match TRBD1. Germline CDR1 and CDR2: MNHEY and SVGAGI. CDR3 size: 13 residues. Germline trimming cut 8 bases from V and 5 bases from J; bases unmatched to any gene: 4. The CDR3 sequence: CASSGQGHQPQHF. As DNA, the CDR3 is TGTGCCAGCTCGGGACAGGGACATCAGCCCCAGCATTTT.

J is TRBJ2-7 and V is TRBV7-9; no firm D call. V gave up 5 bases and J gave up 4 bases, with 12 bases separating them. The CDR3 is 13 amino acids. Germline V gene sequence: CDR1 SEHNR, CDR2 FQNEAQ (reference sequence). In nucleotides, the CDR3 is TGTGCCAGCAGCCTCTCGCCTGGGTACGAGCAGTACTTC. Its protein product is CASSLSPGYEQYF.

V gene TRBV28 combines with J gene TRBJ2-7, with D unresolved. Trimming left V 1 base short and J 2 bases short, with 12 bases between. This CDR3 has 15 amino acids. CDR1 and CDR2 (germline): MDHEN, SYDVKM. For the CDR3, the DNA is TGTGCCAGCAGTTTATCTGGGTCCCTCACCTACGAGCAGTACTTC. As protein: CASSLSGSLTYEQYF.

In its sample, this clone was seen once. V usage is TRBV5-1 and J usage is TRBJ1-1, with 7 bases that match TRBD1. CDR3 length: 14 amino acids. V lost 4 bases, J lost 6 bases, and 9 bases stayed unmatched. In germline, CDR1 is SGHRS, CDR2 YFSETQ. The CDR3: CASSISTGDPEAFF. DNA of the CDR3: TGCGCCAGCAGCATATCCACAGGGGACCCTGAAGCTTTCTTT.

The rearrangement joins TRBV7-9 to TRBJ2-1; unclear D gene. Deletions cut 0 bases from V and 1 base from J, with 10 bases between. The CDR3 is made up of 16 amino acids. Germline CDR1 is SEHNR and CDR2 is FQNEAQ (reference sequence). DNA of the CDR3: TGTGCCAGCAGCTTAGCAGTCATTAATTCCTACAATGAGCAGTTCTTC. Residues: CASSLAVINSYNEQFF.

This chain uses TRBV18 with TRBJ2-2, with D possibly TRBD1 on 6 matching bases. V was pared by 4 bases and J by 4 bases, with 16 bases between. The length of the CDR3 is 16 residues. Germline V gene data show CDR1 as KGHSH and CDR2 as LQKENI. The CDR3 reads CASSLIQGGSTGELFF. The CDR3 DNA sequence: TGTGCCAGCTCACTTATACAGGGTGGCAGCACCGGGGAGCTGTTTTTT.

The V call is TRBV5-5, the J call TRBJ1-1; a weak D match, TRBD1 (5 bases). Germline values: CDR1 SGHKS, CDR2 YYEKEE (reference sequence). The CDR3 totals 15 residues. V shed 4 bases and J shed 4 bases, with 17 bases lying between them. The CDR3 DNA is TGTGCCAGCAGCGTCACCGGGACGGTCGTCACTGAAGCTTTCTTT. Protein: CASSVTGTVVTEAFF.

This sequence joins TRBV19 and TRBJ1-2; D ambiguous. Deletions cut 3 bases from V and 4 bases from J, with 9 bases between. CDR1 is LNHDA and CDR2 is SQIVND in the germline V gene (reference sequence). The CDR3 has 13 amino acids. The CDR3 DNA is TGTGCCAGTAGTATGGAGGGCCCCTATGGCTACACCTTC. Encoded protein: CASSMEGPYGYTF.

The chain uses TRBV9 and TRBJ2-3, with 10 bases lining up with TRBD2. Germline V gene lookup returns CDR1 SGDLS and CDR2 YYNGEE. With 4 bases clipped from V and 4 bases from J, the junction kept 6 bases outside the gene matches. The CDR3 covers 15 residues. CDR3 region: CASSLNSGGADTQYF. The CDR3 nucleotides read TGTGCCAGCAGCCTAAACAGCGGGGGGGCAGATACGCAGTATTTT.

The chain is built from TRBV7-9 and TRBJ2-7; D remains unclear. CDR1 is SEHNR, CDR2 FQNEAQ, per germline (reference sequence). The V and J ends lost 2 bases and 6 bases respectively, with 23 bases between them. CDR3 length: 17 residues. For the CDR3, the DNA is TGTGCCAGCAGCTTACCCATGGGTCTCGATAAAAGATCCGAGCAGTACTTC. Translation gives CASSLPMGLDKRSEQYF.

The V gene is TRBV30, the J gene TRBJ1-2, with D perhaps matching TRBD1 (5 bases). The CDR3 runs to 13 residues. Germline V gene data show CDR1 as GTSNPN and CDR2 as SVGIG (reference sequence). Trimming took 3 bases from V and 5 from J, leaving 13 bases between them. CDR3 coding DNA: TGTGCCTGGAGGGACGACAGAGAGTATGGCTACACCTTC. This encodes CAWRDDREYGYTF.

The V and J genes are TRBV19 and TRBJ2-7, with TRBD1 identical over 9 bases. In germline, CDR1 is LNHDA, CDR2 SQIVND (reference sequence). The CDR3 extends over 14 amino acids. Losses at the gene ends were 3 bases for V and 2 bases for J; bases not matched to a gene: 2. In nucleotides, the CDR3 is TGTGCCAGTAGTATGGACAGGGGAGCCTACGAGCAGTACTTC. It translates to CASSMDRGAYEQYF.

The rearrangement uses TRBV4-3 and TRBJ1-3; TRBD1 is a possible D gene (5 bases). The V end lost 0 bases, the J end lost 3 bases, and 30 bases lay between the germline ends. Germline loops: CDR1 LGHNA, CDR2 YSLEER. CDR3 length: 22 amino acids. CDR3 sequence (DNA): TGCGCCAGCAGCCAAGATCTTTGGTTCCCCTTGACAGCCGCTGCTCGTGGAAACACCATATATTTT. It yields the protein CASSQDLWFPLTAAARGNTIYF.

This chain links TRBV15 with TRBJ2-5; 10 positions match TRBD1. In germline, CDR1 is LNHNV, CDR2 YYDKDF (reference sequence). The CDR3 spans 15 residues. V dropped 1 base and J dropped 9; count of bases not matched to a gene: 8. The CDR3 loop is CATSRVGGQGGAQYF. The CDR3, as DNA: TGTGCCACCAGCAGAGTAGGCGGACAGGGGGGGGCCCAGTACTTC.

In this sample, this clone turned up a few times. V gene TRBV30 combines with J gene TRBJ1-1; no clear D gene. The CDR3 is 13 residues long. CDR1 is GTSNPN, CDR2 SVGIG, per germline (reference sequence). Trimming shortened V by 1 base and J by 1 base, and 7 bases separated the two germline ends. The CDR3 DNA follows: TGTGCCTGGAGTGATAAGAAGAACACTGAAGCTTTCTTT. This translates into CAWSDKKNTEAFF.

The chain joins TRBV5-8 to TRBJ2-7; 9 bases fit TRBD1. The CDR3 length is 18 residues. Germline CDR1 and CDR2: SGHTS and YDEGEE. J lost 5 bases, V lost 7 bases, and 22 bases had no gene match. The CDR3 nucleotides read TGTGCCAGCCGCATCACGCAGAATAACAGGGGGCGTCGGGACGAGCAGTACTTC. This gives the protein CASRITQNNRGRRDEQYF.

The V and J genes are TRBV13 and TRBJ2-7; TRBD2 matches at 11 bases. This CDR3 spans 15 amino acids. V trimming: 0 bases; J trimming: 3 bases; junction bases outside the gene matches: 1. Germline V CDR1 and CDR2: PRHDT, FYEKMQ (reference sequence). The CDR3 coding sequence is TGTGCCAGCAGCTTAGGGGGGACTAGCGGCTACGAGCAGTACTTC. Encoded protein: CASSLGGTSGYEQYF.

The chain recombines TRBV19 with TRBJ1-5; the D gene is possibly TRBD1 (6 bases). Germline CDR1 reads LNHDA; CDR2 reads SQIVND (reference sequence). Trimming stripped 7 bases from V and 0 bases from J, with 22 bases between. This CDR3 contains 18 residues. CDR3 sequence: CASTPSLGGYYSNQPQHF. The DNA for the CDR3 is TGTGCCAGTACCCCAAGTTTAGGGGGGTACTATAGCAATCAGCCCCAGCATTTT. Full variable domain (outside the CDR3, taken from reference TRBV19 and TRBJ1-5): DGGITQSPKYLFRKEGQNVTLSCEQNLNHDAMYWYRQDPGQGLRLIYYSQIVNDFQKGDIAEGYSVSREKKESFPLTVTSAQKNPTAFYLCASTPSLGGYYSNQPQHFGDGTRLSIL.